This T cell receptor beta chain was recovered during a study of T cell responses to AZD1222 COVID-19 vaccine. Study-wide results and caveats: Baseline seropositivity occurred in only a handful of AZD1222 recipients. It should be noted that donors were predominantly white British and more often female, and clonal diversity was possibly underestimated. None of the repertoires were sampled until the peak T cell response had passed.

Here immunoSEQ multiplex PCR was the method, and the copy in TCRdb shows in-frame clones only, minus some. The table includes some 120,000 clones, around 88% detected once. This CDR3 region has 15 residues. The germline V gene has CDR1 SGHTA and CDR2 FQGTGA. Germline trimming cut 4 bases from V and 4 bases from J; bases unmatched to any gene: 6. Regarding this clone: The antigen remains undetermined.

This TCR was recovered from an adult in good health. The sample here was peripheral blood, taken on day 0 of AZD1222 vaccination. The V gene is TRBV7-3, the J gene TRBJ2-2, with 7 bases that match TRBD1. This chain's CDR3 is CASSSGQTSTGELFF. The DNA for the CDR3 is TGTGCCAGCAGCTCGGGACAGACATCCACCGGGGAGCTGTTTTTT. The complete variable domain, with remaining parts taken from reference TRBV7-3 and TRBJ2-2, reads GAGVSQTPSNKVTEKGKYVELRCDPISGHTALYWYRQSLGQGPEFLIYFQGTGAADDSGLPNDRFFAVRPEGSVSTLKIQRTERGDSAVYLCASSSGQTSTGELFFGEGSRLTVL.